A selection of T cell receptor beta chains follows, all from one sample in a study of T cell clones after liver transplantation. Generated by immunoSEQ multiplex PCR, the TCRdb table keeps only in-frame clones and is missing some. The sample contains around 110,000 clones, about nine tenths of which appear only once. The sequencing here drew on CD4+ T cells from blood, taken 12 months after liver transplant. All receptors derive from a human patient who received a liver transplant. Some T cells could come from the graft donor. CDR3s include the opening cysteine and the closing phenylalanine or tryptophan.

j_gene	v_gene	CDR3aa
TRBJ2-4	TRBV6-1	CASSESRARGMDIQYF
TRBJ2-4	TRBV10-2	CARHAGKNIQYF
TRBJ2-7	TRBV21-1	CASSRSTIDRYFNHEQYF
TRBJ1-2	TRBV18	CASSPTQGALYGYTF
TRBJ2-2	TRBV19	CASSIILGANTGELFF
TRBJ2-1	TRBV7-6	CASSPYVGPQFF
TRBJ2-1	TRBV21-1	CASSNPGTGPVITGGCNEQFF
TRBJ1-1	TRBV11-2	CASTRTGSVGTEAFF
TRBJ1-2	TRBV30	CAWSVPPRGYTF
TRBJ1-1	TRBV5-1	CASSLDGLNTEAFF
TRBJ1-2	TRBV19	CASSIVAGGAGGYTF
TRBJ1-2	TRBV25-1	CASSVQTNYGYTF
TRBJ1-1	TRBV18	CASLQGMGTEAFF
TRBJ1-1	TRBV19	CASSIGNTEAFF
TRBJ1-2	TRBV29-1	CSVIGQGNYGYTF
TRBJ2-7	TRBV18	CASSESGTETYEQYF
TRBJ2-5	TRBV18	CASSPRTGGRGETQYF
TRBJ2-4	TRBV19	CASTPTSGSLGGNIQYF